This entry lists 8 T cell receptor beta chains sequenced from one sample in a study of T cell repertoires in cytomegalovirus infection. TCRdb passed the reads through MiXCR, listing each CDR3 protein once. Of fewer than 550,000 distinct CDR3 sequences listed, 11% were seen once; the top ten hold about 10%. The sample consisted of PBMCs. These receptors were obtained from a human donor in good health (CMV status not recorded). Some clones in this sample may be carry-over from other donors' samples.

The chain has TRBV2 and TRBJ2-1, with 9 bases aligning to TRBD2. V lost 11 bases, J lost 10 bases, and 9 bases stayed unmatched. The CDR3 is made up of 12 amino acids. Germline values: CDR1 SNHLY, CDR2 FYNNEI. The DNA of the CDR3 is TGTGCCCGATTGACTAGCGGCAAAGAGCAGTTCTTC. It is translated as CARLTSGKEQFF.

This clonotype has at least ten counts. The chain employs TRBV7-3 and TRBJ1-2, with D possibly TRBD1 on 6 matching bases. V was clipped by 5 bases and J by 3 bases, with 19 bases between them. The CDR3 consists of 16 residues. The V gene's germline CDR1 is SGHTA and CDR2 FQGTGA. Written as DNA, the CDR3 is TGTGCCAGCAGCCCCCGGAGGGGGGCTTCGTACTATGGCTACACCTTC. This encodes CASSPRRGASYYGYTF.

In this sample, this clonotype turned up a few times. The chain is built from TRBV28 and TRBJ2-7; 7 positions agree with TRBD1. Per the germline V gene, CDR1 is MDHEN and CDR2 is SYDVKM. With V trimmed by 4 bases and J by 2 bases, 8 bases remained unmatched. The CDR3 is 15 residues long. The chain's CDR3 is CASSSAGTVAYEQYF. The CDR3 nucleotides are TGTGCCAGCAGTTCCGCCGGGACAGTCGCCTACGAGCAGTACTTC.

This clonotype appeared a single time. V usage is TRBV12-3 or TRBV12-4 and J usage is TRBJ2-5; maybe TRBD2 (5 bases). This CDR3 region has 14 residues. V lost 6 bases to trimming and J lost 4 bases, with 15 bases between them. CDR3: CASSGVRLRETQYF. CDR3 nucleotides: TGTGCCAGCAGCGGGGTCAGGCTGAGAGAGACCCAGTACTTC.

This clonotype has at least ten counts. The rearrangement uses TRBV11-2 and TRBJ1-1, with a tentative D call TRBD1 (5 bases). V was pared by 10 bases and J by 5 bases, with 14 bases between. In germline, CDR1 is SGHAT, CDR2 FQNNGV. This CDR3 is 12 amino acids long. CDR3 region: CATGATATEAFF. CDR3 nucleotide sequence: TGTGCCACCGGGGCCACGGCGACTGAAGCTTTCTTT.

Ten or more counts support this clonotype. The V call is TRBV7-2, the J call TRBJ1-1, with 7 bases matching TRBD1. CDR1 is SGHTA and CDR2 is FQGNSA in the germline V gene. The CDR3 extends over 16 amino acids. V lost 1 base, J lost 3 bases, and 8 bases stayed unmatched. Here the CDR3 DNA reads TGTGCCAGCAGCTTAGAGGCAGGGGGTGGGGACACTGAAGCTTTCTTT. This sequence encodes CASSLEAGGGDTEAFF.

The CDR3 sequence: CASSVSRMNTEAFF. The CDR3 bases are TGTGCCAGCAGTGTTAGCAGAATGAACACTGAAGCTTTCTTT. The chain joins TRBV2 to TRBJ1-1; D gene unclear. This CDR3 has 14 amino acids. In germline, CDR1 is SNHLY, CDR2 FYNNEI. V was trimmed by 4 bases and J by 0 bases, leaving 9 bases between them. Filled out from reference TRBV2 and TRBJ1-1, the complete variable domain reads EPEVTQTPSHQVTQMGQEVILRCVPISNHLYFYWYRQILGQKVEFLVSFYNNEISEKSEIFDDQFSVERPDGSNFTLKIRSTKLEDSAMYFCASSVSRMNTEAFFGQGTRLTVV.

The chain combines TRBV20-1 with TRBJ1-4, with TRBD1 matching 10 bases. The CDR3 extends over 13 amino acids. V was pared by 5 bases and J by 8 bases, with 5 bases of the junction left unmatched. Germline V gene data show CDR1 as DFQATT and CDR2 as SNEGSKA (reference sequence). CDR3 protein: CSARQGAGEKLFF. The CDR3 nucleotides read TGCAGTGCTCGACAGGGGGCTGGCGAAAAACTGTTTTTT.